The next 16 T cell receptor beta chains were all read from a single sample in a study of follicular helper T cells after annual influenza vaccination. The protocol was immunoSEQ multiplex PCR, while the TCRdb copy is restricted to in-frame clones and leaves out a portion. The data hold 9,500 to 11,000 clones, with roughly 82% observed a single time. This specimen consisted of CXCR5- memory CD4+ T cells sorted from blood, obtained 6 weeks after influenza vaccination. The receptors stem from an adult who received the influenza vaccine.

The J gene is TRBJ2-7, the V gene TRBV4-3; TRBD1 matches at 7 bases. There are 15 residues in the CDR3. Per germline, CDR1 LGHNA and CDR2 YSLEER. With 4 bases clipped from V and 0 bases from J, the junction kept 6 bases outside the gene matches. CDR3 coding DNA: TGCGCCAGCAGCCTCTCAGGGGGAGTCTCCTACGAGCAGTACTTC. Amino acids: CASSLSGGVSYEQYF.

This clone was recorded only once. Written as DNA, the CDR3 is TGCAGTGCTACCAGGGGTGGCGAGCAGTACTTC. Residues: CSATRGGEQYF. The chain uses TRBV20-1 and TRBJ2-7; perhaps TRBD1 as D (6 bases). Trimming removed 4 bases at V and 6 bases at J, with 10 bases between. In germline, CDR1 is DFQATT, CDR2 SNEGSKA (reference sequence). This CDR3 is built from 11 residues.

This chain joins TRBV11-2 and TRBJ1-4; 11 bases fit TRBD1. Germline V lookup: CDR1 SGHAT, CDR2 FQNNGV. The V gene end was trimmed by 6 bases and the J gene end by 7 bases; junction bases not matched to a gene: 4. CDR3 size: 14 residues. CDR3 residues: CASSRDRGSEKLFF. DNA for the CDR3: TGTGCCAGCAGTAGGGACAGGGGGAGTGAAAAACTGTTTTTT.

The chain links TRBV5-4 to TRBJ2-3; D not resolved. The CDR3 has 14 amino acids. CDR1 SGHNT and CDR2 YYREEE come from the germline V gene (reference sequence). V was pared by 6 bases and J by 0 bases, with 11 bases between. CDR3 sequence: CASNRQDSTDTQYF. DNA of the CDR3: TGTGCCAGCAACCGACAAGATAGCACAGATACGCAGTATTTT.

CDR3 bases: TGTGCCAGCAGCCTGGGACAAGAGGGCCACCAGCCCCAGCATTTT. It specifies CASSLGQEGHQPQHF. The chain is built from TRBV7-2 and TRBJ1-5; D might be TRBD1 (6 bases). Germline V CDR1 and CDR2: SGHTA, FQGNSA. CDR3 size: 15 residues. Trimming pared 5 bases from V and 7 bases from J, leaving 18 bases between.

The V and J genes are TRBV14 and TRBJ2-2; perhaps TRBD1 as D (6 bases). Germline V lookup: CDR1 SGHDN, CDR2 FVKESK. This CDR3 has 15 residues. Trimming cost V 3 bases and J 7 bases, with 15 bases left between them. The CDR3 reads CASSQRGTAFGELFF. Written as DNA, the CDR3 is TGTGCCAGCAGCCAGAGGGGGACGGCATTCGGGGAGCTGTTTTTT.

The chain couples TRBV5-6 to TRBJ2-5, with D perhaps TRBD2 (7 bases). Germline CDR1 reads SGHDT; CDR2 reads YYEEEE. The CDR3 runs 15 residues. Trimming removed 4 bases at V and 2 bases at J, with 15 bases between. CDR3 in amino acids: CASSDTGRGQETQYF. The CDR3 DNA sequence: TGTGCCAGCAGCGACACAGGGAGGGGGCAAGAGACCCAGTACTTC.

The chain links TRBV7-8 to TRBJ1-5; possibly TRBD1 for D (6 bases). There are 12 residues in the CDR3. The germline V gene has CDR1 SGHVS and CDR2 FQNEAQ. Trimming cost V 5 bases and J 4 bases, with 6 bases left between them. The CDR3 region is CASSGQNQPQHF. CDR3 DNA sequence: TGTGCCAGCAGCGGACAGAATCAGCCCCAGCATTTT.

This clone was observed once. The genes are TRBV2 and TRBJ1-2; TRBD1 matches at 7 bases. V shed 7 bases, J shed 3 bases, and the junction held 11 bases outside the gene matches. The germline gives CDR1 SNHLY, CDR2 FYNNEI. The CDR3 has 15 amino acids. For the CDR3, the DNA is TGTGCCAGCACCGGGGGTGGGACAGCCTACTATGGCTACACCTTC. This codes for CASTGGGTAYYGYTF.

This chain uses TRBV19 with TRBJ1-2; TRBD1 is a possible D gene (5 bases). Trimming cost V 5 bases and J 8 bases, with 15 bases left between them. Germline assignment: CDR1 LNHDA and CDR2 SQIVND (reference sequence). The CDR3 sequence is 13 residues long. The CDR3 coding sequence is TGTGCCAGTAGTTCACAGGAGGGGATGGGCTACACCTTC. Protein product: CASSSQEGMGYTF.

CDR3 amino acids: CASSYTGGISYEQYF. CDR3 in DNA: TGTGCCAGCAGTTATACGGGAGGGATCTCCTACGAGCAGTACTTC. The J gene is TRBJ2-7, the V gene TRBV6-5; 8 nucleotides line up with TRBD2. Germline assignment: CDR1 MNHEY and CDR2 SVGAGI. J gave up 0 bases and V 3 bases, and 4 bases lay outside the gene matches. This CDR3 has 15 residues.

This clone has a single count. The rearrangement links TRBV7-2 to TRBJ2-2; no definite D call. Trimming shortened V by 1 base and J by 6 bases, and 18 bases separated the two germline ends. The CDR3 extends over 17 amino acids. Germline-derived CDR1 and CDR2 are SGHTA and FQGNSA. The CDR3 spells CASSLGSGAIYSGELFF. CDR3 nucleotide sequence: TGTGCCAGCAGCTTAGGATCGGGCGCGATCTATTCCGGGGAGCTGTTTTTT.

The CDR3 sequence is CASRQGQYEQYF. CDR3 nucleotides: TGCGCCAGCAGACAGGGTCAGTACGAGCAGTACTTC. This rearrangement joins TRBV10-1 to TRBJ2-7, with TRBD1 as a possible D gene (6 bases). V lost 6 bases, J lost 4 bases, and 10 bases lay in between. The CDR3 spans 12 residues. Germline V gives CDR1 WNHNN, CDR2 SYGVQD (reference sequence).

The genes are TRBV7-9 and TRBJ2-5, with 9 nucleotides matching TRBD2. The CDR3 has 17 amino acids. After removal of 4 bases from V and 3 bases from J, the junction contained 12 bases not matched to a gene. CDR1 and CDR2 from the germline V gene are SEHNR and FQNEAQ (reference sequence). The chain's CDR3 is CASSSLLAPSGKETQYF. CDR3 coding DNA: TGTGCCAGCAGCTCACTCTTAGCCCCTAGCGGGAAAGAGACCCAGTACTTC. Variable domain in full (rest from reference TRBV7-9 and TRBJ2-5): DTGVSQNPRHKITKRGQNVTFRCDPISEHNRLYWYRQTLGQGPEFLTYFQNEAQLEKSRLLSDRFSAERPKGSFSTLEIQRTEQGDSAMYLCASSSLLAPSGKETQYFGPGTRLLVL.

This chain joins TRBV5-6 and TRBJ2-1, with a tentative D call TRBD2 (6 bases). CDR1 is SGHDT and CDR2 is YYEEEE in the germline V gene. CDR3 length: 12 amino acids. V was clipped by 0 bases and J by 8 bases, with 6 bases between them. The CDR3 here is CASSLGGDEQFF. CDR3 DNA: TGTGCCAGCAGCTTGGGCGGGGATGAGCAGTTCTTC.

This chain connects TRBV5-4 to TRBJ1-2; D remains ambiguous. Germline V lookup: CDR1 SGHNT, CDR2 YYREEE (reference sequence). The CDR3 has 14 amino acids. Trimming shortened V by 1 base and J by 2 bases, and 9 bases separated the two germline ends. DNA for the CDR3: TGTGCCAGCAGCTTGCCCCAGACCAACTATGGCTACACCTTC. This encodes CASSLPQTNYGYTF.